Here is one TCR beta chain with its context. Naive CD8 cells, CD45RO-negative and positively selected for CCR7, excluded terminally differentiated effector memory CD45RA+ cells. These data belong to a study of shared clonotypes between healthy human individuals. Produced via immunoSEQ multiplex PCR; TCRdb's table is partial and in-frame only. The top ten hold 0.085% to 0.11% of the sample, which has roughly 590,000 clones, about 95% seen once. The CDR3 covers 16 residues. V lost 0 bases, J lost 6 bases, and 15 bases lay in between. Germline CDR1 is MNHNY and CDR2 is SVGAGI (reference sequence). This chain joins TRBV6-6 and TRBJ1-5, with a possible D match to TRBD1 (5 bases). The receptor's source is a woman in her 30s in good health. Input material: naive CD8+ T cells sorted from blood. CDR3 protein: CASSYSGYRKFQPQHF. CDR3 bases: TGTGCCAGCAGTTACTCGGGCTACAGGAAGTTTCAGCCCCAGCATTTT.